This entry lists 28 T cell receptor beta chains sequenced from one sample in a study of blood T cells in healthy people across ages. Together with a sample-barcoded 5' primer, a J-beta primer mix was included in a second PCR lasting 7 to 11 cycles. Using its own MiXCR run on the 5' RACE reads, TCRdb lists one record per CDR3 protein. The sample yields around 1,100,000 distinct CDR3 sequences, 35% to 40% seen once. The sample consisted of blood. These receptors were collected from a man aged 18 to 29 in good health.

This clonotype came up many times. This chain's CDR3 is CASSQEAGQDSYNEQFF. In nucleotides, the CDR3 is TGCGCCAGCAGCCAAGAAGCTGGCCAGGACTCCTACAATGAGCAGTTCTTC. This chain joins TRBV4-1 and TRBJ2-1; D uncertain. The V and J ends lost 0 bases and 0 bases respectively, with 12 bases between them. Germline values: CDR1 MGHRA, CDR2 YSYEKL. The CDR3 is 17 residues long.

The rearrangement uses TRBV12-3 or TRBV12-4 and TRBJ1-1, with no clear D. Trimming pared 0 bases from V and 1 base from J, leaving 21 bases between. This CDR3 is built from 19 residues. The CDR3 spells CASSLALEGFRIRNTEAFF. The CDR3 nucleotides read TGTGCCAGCAGTTTAGCGTTAGAGGGTTTTCGGATTAGGAACACTGAAGCTTTCTTT.

The chain carries TRBV2 and TRBJ2-3, with D uncertain. V was clipped by 2 bases and J by 2 bases, with 11 bases between them. The CDR3 is made up of 15 amino acids. CDR1 and CDR2 from the germline V gene are SNHLY and FYNNEI. CDR3 amino acids: CASSETPNLTDTQYF. CDR3 in DNA: TGTGCCAGCAGTGAAACCCCTAACCTCACAGATACGCAGTATTTT.

This clonotype was detected ten times or more. The chain couples TRBV29-1 to TRBJ2-3; 8 bases are shared with TRBD1. The CDR3 runs 13 residues. Germline CDR1 reads SQVTM; CDR2 reads ANQGSEA. Trimming took 6 bases from V and 1 from J; bases not matched to a gene: 3. As DNA, the CDR3 is TGCAGCGTCTTACAGGGGGGCACAGATACGCAGTATTTT. Its protein is CSVLQGGTDTQYF.

Only a few counts were recorded for this clonotype. The rearrangement links TRBV4-3 to TRBJ2-7; 7 positions agree with TRBD2. The length of the CDR3 is 16 residues. The germline CDR1 and CDR2 sequences are LGHNA and YSLEER. Trimming removed 0 bases from V and 2 bases from J; junction bases left unmatched: 7. In DNA, the CDR3 is TGCGCCAGCAGCCAAGATCAGCGGGACGGTGCCTACGAGCAGTACTTC. This gives the protein CASSQDQRDGAYEQYF.

The chain employs TRBV14 and TRBJ2-1; 7 bases are a match to TRBD1. Trimming cost V 5 bases and J 2 bases; bases outside gene matches: 6. CDR1 and CDR2 (germline): SGHDN, FVKESK. The CDR3 spans 15 residues. The CDR3 spells CASSKGQAPYNEQFF. The CDR3 DNA follows: TGTGCCAGCAGCAAAGGACAGGCCCCCTACAATGAGCAGTTCTTC. Using reference TRBV14 and TRBJ2-1 for the parts outside the CDR3, the full variable domain is EAGVTQFPSHSVIEKGQTVTLRCDPISGHDNLYWYRRVMGKEIKFLLHFVKESKQDESGMPNNRFLAERTGGTYSTLKVQPAELEDSGVYFCASSKGQAPYNEQFFGPGTRLTVL.

The V call is TRBV9, the J call TRBJ2-1; D not resolved. V was shortened by 1 base and J by 2 bases, with 4 bases between the two germline ends. CDR3 size: 13 residues. Per the germline V gene, CDR1 is SGDLS and CDR2 is YYNGEE. CDR3 protein: CASSVNAYNEQFF. CDR3 DNA: TGTGCCAGCAGCGTAAACGCCTACAATGAGCAGTTCTTC.

V and J are TRBV28 and TRBJ1-5; TRBD1 is a possible D gene (6 bases). Between the trimmed V and J ends, which lost 3 bases and 5 bases, there was a span of 14 bases. The CDR3 covers 15 residues. In germline, CDR1 is MDHEN, CDR2 SYDVKM. The CDR3, as DNA: TGTGCCAGCAGTTTTCCTGGACAGCGCCATCAGCCCCAGCATTTT. Its translation is CASSFPGQRHQPQHF.

The CDR3 protein is CASTLRRVSDGYTF. The CDR3 DNA reads as TGTGCCAGCACCCTCAGACGGGTTTCAGATGGCTACACCTTC. The chain carries TRBV6-2 or TRBV6-3 and TRBJ1-2, with D uncertain. CDR1 is MNHEY, CDR2 SVGEGT, per germline. This CDR3 has 14 amino acids. V was cut by 7 bases and J by 6 bases, with 18 bases left in between.

This clonotype was detected only a few times. This sequence joins TRBV29-1 and TRBJ2-1; TRBD1 aligns across 8 bases. V gave up 6 bases and J gave up 3 bases; unmatched junction bases: 10. This CDR3 comprises 15 residues. Germline CDR1 reads SQVTM; CDR2 reads ANQGSEA. This CDR3 reads CSVNDRGSDYNEQFF. CDR3 in DNA: TGCAGCGTCAACGACAGGGGTAGTGACTACAATGAGCAGTTCTTC.

The chain recombines TRBV28 with TRBJ2-7; D perhaps matches TRBD2 (6 bases). V dropped 4 bases and J dropped 7 bases, with 14 bases sitting between them. Germline V gene lookup returns CDR1 MDHEN and CDR2 SYDVKM. The CDR3 has 13 amino acids. CDR3 nucleotide sequence: TGTGCCAGCAGTTCGGGCAGGGAGGATGAGCAGTACTTC. This sequence encodes CASSSGREDEQYF.

In this sample, this clonotype turned up a few times. This sequence joins TRBV6-2 or TRBV6-3 and TRBJ2-1, with 12 bases aligning to TRBD2. The trim removed 7 bases at V and 6 bases at J, leaving 13 bases unmatched. There are 17 residues in the CDR3. Germline values: CDR1 MNHEY, CDR2 SVGEGT. CDR3 nucleotides: TGTGCCAGCACCCTACGGACTAGCGGGGACCCGCGCAATGAGCAGTTCTTC. Encoded protein: CASTLRTSGDPRNEQFF.

This clonotype turned up a few times. The V call is TRBV5-1, the J call TRBJ2-6; D unresolved. CDR1 SGHRS and CDR2 YFSETQ come from the germline V gene. Trimming removed 8 bases from V and 0 bases from J, with 12 bases in between. There are 15 residues in the CDR3. DNA for the CDR3: TGCGCCAGTACGGAAACCTTCTCTGGGGCCAACGTCCTGACTTTC. Its translation: CASTETFSGANVLTF.

On this clonotype: A single base separates this from a much larger clone, so it may be a read error. This rearrangement joins TRBV12-3 or TRBV12-4 to TRBJ2-7; D is perhaps TRBD2 (5 bases). The length of the CDR3 is 12 residues. CDR3 nucleotides: TGTGCCAGCAGTTTCTCAGACTACGGGCAGTACTTC. It specifies CASSFSDYGQYF.

The chain couples TRBV27 to TRBJ1-1, with D possibly being TRBD1 (6 bases). Germline-derived CDR1 and CDR2 are MNHEY and SMNVEV (reference sequence). The CDR3 length is 14 residues. Trimming removed 2 bases from V and 10 bases from J, with 17 bases in between. CDR3 DNA sequence: TGTGCCAGCAGTTTAATGCCAGGGGCAAGGGGAGCTTTCTTT. Translation gives CASSLMPGARGAFF.

The sample holds one count of this clonotype. The chain links TRBV20-1 to TRBJ1-6; D unresolved. V gave up 3 bases and J gave up 5 bases, with 14 bases separating them. The CDR3 spans 15 residues. Germline-derived CDR1 and CDR2 are DFQATT and SNEGSKA (reference sequence). The CDR3 nucleotides are TGCAGTGCTAGCCCCCGGGCCGGGGATAATTCACCCCTCCACTTT. Translating it yields CSASPRAGDNSPLHF.

DNA for the CDR3: TGTGCCAGCAGGACCCGTAGCTCCTATAATTCACCCCTCCACTTT. This gives the protein CASRTRSSYNSPLHF. The rearrangement links TRBV12-3 or TRBV12-4 to TRBJ1-6; D remains ambiguous. Trimming took off 6 bases at V and 0 bases at J, with 9 bases between the two ends. The CDR3 sequence is 15 residues long.

The rearrangement links TRBV6-2 or TRBV6-3 to TRBJ2-1; 10 positions match TRBD2. Trimming took 0 bases from V and 8 from J; bases not matched to a gene: 10. Germline CDR1 reads MNHEY; CDR2 reads SVGEGT. This CDR3 has 17 residues. CDR3 sequence (DNA): TGTGCCAGCAGTTACTCAGGTAGCGGGGGGCCCCTCGATGAGCAGTTCTTC. Translating gives CASSYSGSGGPLDEQFF.

This clonotype was seen once. The J gene is TRBJ2-1, the V gene TRBV2; the D is unclear. The V end was cut by 6 bases, the J end by 0 bases, with 9 bases between. CDR1 is SNHLY, CDR2 FYNNEI, per germline. This CDR3 comprises 14 residues. The CDR3 DNA is TGTGCCAGCAGCATAGTTAGCTCCTACAATGAGCAGTTCTTC. As protein: CASSIVSSYNEQFF.

The chain uses TRBV20-1 and TRBJ2-1, with D unresolved. Germline CDR1 reads DFQATT; CDR2 reads SNEGSKA (reference sequence). This CDR3 has 11 residues. The ends were cut back, 3 bases at V and 5 bases at J, with 5 bases in the middle. The CDR3 coding sequence is TGCAGTGCTAGTTCGGACAATGAGCAGTTCTTC. Protein sequence: CSASSDNEQFF.

The CDR3 loop is CSARGTGEITEAFF. CDR3 DNA sequence: TGCAGTGCTAGGGGGACAGGGGAGATCACTGAAGCTTTCTTT. This rearrangement joins TRBV20-1 to TRBJ1-1; 10 bases map to TRBD1. CDR1 is DFQATT, CDR2 SNEGSKA, per germline (reference sequence). V shed 3 bases and J 4 bases; nucleotides not matched to a gene: 5. The CDR3 is 14 amino acids.

The chain recombines TRBV28 with TRBJ2-3, with D perhaps TRBD2 (7 bases). CDR1 and CDR2 (germline): MDHEN, SYDVKM. This CDR3 has 16 amino acids. Trimming removed 11 bases from V and 2 bases from J, with 23 bases in between. CDR3 residues: CALRRGGPWVTDTQYF. The CDR3 DNA reads TGTGCCTTAAGAAGGGGGGGGCCTTGGGTCACAGATACGCAGTATTTT.

This clonotype turned up a few times. The genes are TRBV6-6 and TRBJ2-7; no clear D gene. Germline V gene lookup returns CDR1 MNHNY and CDR2 SVGAGI (reference sequence). The CDR3 is 14 residues long. V was trimmed by 5 bases and J by 0 bases, leaving 11 bases between them. CDR3: CASSREGASYEQYF. Here the CDR3 DNA reads TGTGCCAGCAGTCGAGAAGGAGCCTCCTACGAGCAGTACTTC.

This clonotype was counted a few times. The gene calls are TRBV5-1 and TRBJ2-5; D is possibly TRBD1 or TRBD2 (5 bases each). CDR1 and CDR2 (germline): SGHRS, YFSETQ. The ends were cut back, 3 bases at V and 4 bases at J, with 10 bases in the middle. The CDR3 is 13 residues long. In DNA, the CDR3 is TGCGCCAGCAGCTACGGGACGGGAGAGACCCAGTACTTC. Residues: CASSYGTGETQYF.

This clonotype has only a few counts. J is TRBJ1-6 and V is TRBV5-1; D gene uncertain. The CDR3 runs to 13 residues. From germline, CDR1 is SGHRS and CDR2 YFSETQ. V dropped 2 bases and J dropped 8 bases, with 8 bases sitting between them. The CDR3 coding sequence is TGCGCCAGCAGCTTAGGACGGGATTCACCCCTCCACTTT. Translating gives CASSLGRDSPLHF.

The gene calls are TRBV28 and TRBJ2-7, with a tentative D call TRBD1 (5 bases). Germline CDR1 reads MDHEN; CDR2 reads SYDVKM. The germline V and J ends were trimmed by 7 bases and 1 base, with 11 bases remaining between them. The length of the CDR3 is 13 residues. CDR3 in amino acids: CASNTGSSYEQYF. Written as DNA, the CDR3 is TGTGCCAGCAATACAGGATCGTCCTACGAGCAGTACTTC. The full variable domain, its missing parts supplied by reference TRBV28 and TRBJ2-7, is DVKVTQSSRYLVKRTGEKVFLECVQDMDHENMFWYRQDPGLGLRLIYFSYDVKMKEKGDIPEGYSVSREKKERFSLILESASTNQTSMYLCASNTGSSYEQYFGPGTRLTVT.

The rearrangement joins TRBV11-1 to TRBJ2-1; 11 positions agree with TRBD1. Germline lookup yields CDR1 SGHAT and CDR2 FQDESV (reference sequence). The J segment lost 8 bases and the V segment lost 3 bases, leaving 12 bases of the junction unmatched. The CDR3 has 17 amino acids. The DNA for the CDR3 is TGTGCCAGCAGCTTGCAACCCGGGACAGGGGGTCTGCATGAGCAGTTCTTC. Its translation: CASSLQPGTGGLHEQFF.

The genes are TRBV20-1 and TRBJ2-7; no definite D call. CDR1 DFQATT and CDR2 SNEGSKA come from the germline V gene (reference sequence). The ends were cut back, 3 bases at V and 2 bases at J, with 14 bases in the middle. The CDR3 covers 14 residues. The CDR3 nucleotides are TGCAGTGCTAGTTCGCCCAGGTTAACCTACGAGCAGTACTTC. Protein product: CSASSPRLTYEQYF.